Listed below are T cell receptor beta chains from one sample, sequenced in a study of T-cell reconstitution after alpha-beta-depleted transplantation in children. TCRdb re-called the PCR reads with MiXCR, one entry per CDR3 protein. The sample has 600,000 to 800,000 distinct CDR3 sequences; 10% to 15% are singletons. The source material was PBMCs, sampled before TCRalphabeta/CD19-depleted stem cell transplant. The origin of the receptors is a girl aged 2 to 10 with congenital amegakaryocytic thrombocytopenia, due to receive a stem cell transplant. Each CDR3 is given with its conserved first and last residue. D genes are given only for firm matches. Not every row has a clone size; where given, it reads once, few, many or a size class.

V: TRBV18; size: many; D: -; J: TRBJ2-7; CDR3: CASSPTSYEQYF; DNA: TGTGCCAGCTCACCTACCAGCTACGAGCAGTACTTC
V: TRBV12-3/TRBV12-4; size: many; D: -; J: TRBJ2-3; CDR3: CASSIRARDTQYF; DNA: TGTGCCAGCAGTATAAGGGCCCGAGATACGCAGTATTTT
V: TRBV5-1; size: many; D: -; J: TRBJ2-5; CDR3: CASSLQVQYQETQYF; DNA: TGCGCCAGCAGCTTGCAGGTCCAGTACCAAGAGACCCAGTACTTC
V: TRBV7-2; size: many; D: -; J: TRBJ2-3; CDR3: CASSRELGGYTDTQYF; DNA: TGTGCCAGCAGCCGGGAATTAGGAGGGTACACAGATACGCAGTATTTT
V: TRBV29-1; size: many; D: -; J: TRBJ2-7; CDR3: CSVVPLGSRYSYEQYF; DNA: TGCAGCGTCGTCCCCCTTGGGAGCAGGTACTCCTACGAGCAGTACTTC
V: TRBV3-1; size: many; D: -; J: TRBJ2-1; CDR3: CASSTTAESEQFF; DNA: TGTGCCAGCAGCACGACAGCAGAATCTGAGCAGTTCTTC
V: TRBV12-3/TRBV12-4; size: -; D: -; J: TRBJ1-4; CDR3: CASSFGPATNEKLFF; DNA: TGTGCCAGCAGTTTTGGACCCGCAACTAATGAAAAACTGTTTTTT
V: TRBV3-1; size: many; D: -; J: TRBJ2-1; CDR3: CASSQAPSNEQFF; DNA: TGTGCCAGCAGCCAGGCTCCATCGAATGAGCAGTTCTTC
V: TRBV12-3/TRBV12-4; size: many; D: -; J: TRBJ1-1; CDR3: CASSLMGGTEAFF; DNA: TGTGCCAGCAGTTTAATGGGAGGCACTGAAGCTTTCTTT
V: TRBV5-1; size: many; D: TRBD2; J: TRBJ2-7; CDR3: CASSLSGRSGVDEQYF; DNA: TGCGCCAGCAGCTTGAGCGGGAGGAGTGGGGTCGACGAGCAGTACTTC
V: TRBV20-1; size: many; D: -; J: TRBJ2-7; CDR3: CSALPDTSSYEQYF; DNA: TGCAGTGCCCTACCCGACACCTCCTCCTACGAGCAGTACTTC
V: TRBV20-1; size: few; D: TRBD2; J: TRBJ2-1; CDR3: CSAITSGFYNEQFF; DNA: TGCAGTGCTATTACTAGCGGCTTCTACAATGAGCAGTTCTTC
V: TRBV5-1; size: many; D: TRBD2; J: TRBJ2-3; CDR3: CASSLVASGRLTDTQYF; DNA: TGCGCCAGCAGCTTGGTGGCTAGCGGGAGACTCACAGATACGCAGTATTTT
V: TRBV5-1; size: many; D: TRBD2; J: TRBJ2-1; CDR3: CASRYGSGRNNEQFF; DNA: TGCGCCAGCAGGTACGGTAGCGGGAGGAACAATGAGCAGTTCTTC
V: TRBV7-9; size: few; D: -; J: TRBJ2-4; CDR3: CASSLDLNIQYF; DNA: TGTGCCAGCAGCTTAGACCTAAACATTCAGTACTTC
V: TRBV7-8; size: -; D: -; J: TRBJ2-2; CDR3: CASSLLGLVVTGELFF; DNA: TGTGCCAGCAGCCTACTGGGACTGGTCGTTACCGGGGAGCTGTTTTTT
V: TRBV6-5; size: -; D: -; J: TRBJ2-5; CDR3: CASSYSIGSWETQYF; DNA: TGTGCCAGCAGTTACTCCATCGGTTCTTGGGAGACCCAGTACTTC
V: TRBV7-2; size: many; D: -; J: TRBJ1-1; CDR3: CASSPTQNSGAFF; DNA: TGTGCCAGCAGCCCGACGCAAAACTCGGGAGCTTTCTTT
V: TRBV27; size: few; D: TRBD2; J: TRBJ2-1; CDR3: CASLLSGSSYNEQFF; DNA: TGTGCCAGCCTACTTAGCGGGAGCTCCTACAATGAGCAGTTCTTC
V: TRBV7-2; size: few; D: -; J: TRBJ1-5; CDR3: CASSLVRGGPQHF; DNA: TGTGCCAGCAGCTTAGTCAGGGGCGGCCCCCAGCATTTT
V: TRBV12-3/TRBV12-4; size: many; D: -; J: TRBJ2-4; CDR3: CASSNPTDPRNIQYF; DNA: TGTGCCAGCAGTAACCCGACGGATCCGAGAAACATTCAGTACTTC
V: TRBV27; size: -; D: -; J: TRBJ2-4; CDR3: CASSPHKGTGQIAKNIQYF; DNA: TGTGCCAGCAGTCCCCACAAGGGAACAGGGCAAATAGCCAAAAACATTCAGTACTTC
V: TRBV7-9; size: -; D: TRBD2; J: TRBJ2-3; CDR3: CASSFPGLGTDTQYF; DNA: TGTGCCAGCAGCTTTCCTGGACTAGGGACAGATACGCAGTATTTT
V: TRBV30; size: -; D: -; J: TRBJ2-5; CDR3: CAWRRETQYF; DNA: TGTGCCTGGAGAAGAGAGACCCAGTACTTC
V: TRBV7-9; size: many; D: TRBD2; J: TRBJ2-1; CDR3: CASSFGGRYHNEQFF; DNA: TGTGCCAGCAGCTTTGGCGGGAGGTACCACAATGAGCAGTTCTTC
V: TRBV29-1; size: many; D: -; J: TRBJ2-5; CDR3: CSVEVSDEGETQYF; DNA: TGCAGCGTTGAAGTTTCAGATGAAGGGGAGACCCAGTACTTC
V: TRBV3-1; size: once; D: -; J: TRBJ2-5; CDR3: CASSQDMSVIETQYF; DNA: TGTGCCAGCAGCCAAGATATGAGCGTCATAGAGACCCAGTACTTC
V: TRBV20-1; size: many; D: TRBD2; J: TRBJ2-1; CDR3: CSAFGLGLVQTEQFF; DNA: TGCAGTGCCTTCGGCCTGGGACTAGTGCAAACTGAGCAGTTCTTC
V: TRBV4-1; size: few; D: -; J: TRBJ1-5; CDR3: CASSRWAASNQPQHF; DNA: TGCGCCAGCAGCCGGTGGGCCGCGAGCAATCAGCCCCAGCATTTT
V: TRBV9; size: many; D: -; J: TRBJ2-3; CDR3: CASSPFVATDTQYF; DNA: TGTGCCAGCAGCCCTTTTGTCGCCACAGATACGCAGTATTTT
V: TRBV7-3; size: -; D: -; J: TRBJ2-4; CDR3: CASSPRTGDIQYF; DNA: TGTGCCAGCAGCCCCCGGACTGGGGACATTCAGTACTTC
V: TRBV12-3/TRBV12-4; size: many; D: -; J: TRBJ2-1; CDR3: CASSSDQGGNEQFF; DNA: TGTGCCAGCAGTTCCGACCAGGGTGGGAATGAGCAGTTCTTC
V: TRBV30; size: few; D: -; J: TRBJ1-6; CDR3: CAWATLQGGNSPLHF; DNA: TGTGCCTGGGCGACGTTACAGGGTGGAAATTCACCCCTCCACTTT
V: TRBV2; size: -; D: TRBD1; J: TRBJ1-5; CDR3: CASSEARTGWYRLPQHF; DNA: TGTGCCAGCAGTGAAGCCAGGACAGGGTGGTACCGGCTGCCCCAGCATTTT
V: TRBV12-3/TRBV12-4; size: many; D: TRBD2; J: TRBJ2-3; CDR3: CASSFWREGLYTQYF; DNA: TGTGCCAGCAGTTTCTGGCGGGAGGGCCTTTATACGCAGTATTTT
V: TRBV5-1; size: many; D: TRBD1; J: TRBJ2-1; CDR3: CASSLRLLGTGTYNEQFF; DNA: TGCGCCAGCAGCTTGAGACTTTTAGGGACAGGGACCTACAATGAGCAGTTCTTC
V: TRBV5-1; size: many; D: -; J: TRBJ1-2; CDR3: CASSLLVGYGYTF; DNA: TGCGCCAGCAGCTTGTTGGTAGGGTATGGCTACACCTTC